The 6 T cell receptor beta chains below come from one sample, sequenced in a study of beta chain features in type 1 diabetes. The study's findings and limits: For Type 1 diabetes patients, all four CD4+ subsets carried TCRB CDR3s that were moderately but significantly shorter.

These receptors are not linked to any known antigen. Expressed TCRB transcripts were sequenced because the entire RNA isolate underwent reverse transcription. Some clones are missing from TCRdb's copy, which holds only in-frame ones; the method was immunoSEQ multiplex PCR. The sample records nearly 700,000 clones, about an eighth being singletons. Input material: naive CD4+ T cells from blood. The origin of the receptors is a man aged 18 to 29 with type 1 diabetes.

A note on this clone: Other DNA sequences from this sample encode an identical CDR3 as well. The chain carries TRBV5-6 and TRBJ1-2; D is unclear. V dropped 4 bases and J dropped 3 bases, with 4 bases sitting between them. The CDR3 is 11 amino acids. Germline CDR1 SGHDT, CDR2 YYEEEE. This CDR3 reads CASSRDYGYTF. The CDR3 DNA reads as TGTGCCAGCAGCCGGGACTATGGCTACACCTTC.

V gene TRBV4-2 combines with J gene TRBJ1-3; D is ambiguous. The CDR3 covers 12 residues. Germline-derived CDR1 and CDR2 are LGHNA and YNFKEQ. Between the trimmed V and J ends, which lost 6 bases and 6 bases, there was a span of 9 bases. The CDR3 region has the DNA TGTGCCAGCAGTCCGGATCTAAACACCATATATTTT. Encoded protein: CASSPDLNTIYF.

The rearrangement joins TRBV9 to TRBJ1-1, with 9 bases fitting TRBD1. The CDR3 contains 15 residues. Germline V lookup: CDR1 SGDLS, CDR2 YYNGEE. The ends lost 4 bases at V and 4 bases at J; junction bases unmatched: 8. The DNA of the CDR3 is TGTGCCAGCAGCCCCAGACAGGGGGTTCGCACTGAAGCTTTCTTT. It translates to CASSPRQGVRTEAFF.

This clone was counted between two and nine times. The CDR3 loop is CASSFRTDPEQFF. DNA of the CDR3: TGTGCCAGCAGCTTCAGGACAGATCCTGAGCAGTTCTTC. This chain links TRBV7-9 with TRBJ2-1, with D possibly being TRBD1 (6 bases). In germline, CDR1 is SEHNR, CDR2 FQNEAQ (reference sequence). The V and J ends lost 3 bases and 9 bases respectively, with 12 bases between them. This CDR3 has 13 amino acids. The full variable domain, in which reference TRBV7-9 and TRBJ2-1 provide the parts outside the CDR3, is DTGVSQNPRHKITKRGQNVTFRCDPISEHNRLYWYRQTLGQGPEFLTYFQNEAQLEKSRLLSDRFSAERPKGSFSTLEIQRTEQGDSAMYLCASSFRTDPEQFFGPGTRLTVL.

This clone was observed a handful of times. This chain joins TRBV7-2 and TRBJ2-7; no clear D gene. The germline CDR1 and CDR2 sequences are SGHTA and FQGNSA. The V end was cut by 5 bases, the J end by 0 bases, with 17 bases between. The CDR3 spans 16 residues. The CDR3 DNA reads TGTGCCAGCAGCCCGTCTCAGTTCTGGGACTCCTACGAGCAGTACTTC. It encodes CASSPSQFWDSYEQYF.

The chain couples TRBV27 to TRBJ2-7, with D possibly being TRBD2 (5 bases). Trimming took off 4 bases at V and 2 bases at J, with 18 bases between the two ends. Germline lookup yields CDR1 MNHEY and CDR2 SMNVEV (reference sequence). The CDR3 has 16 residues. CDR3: CASSSRGSTGAYEQYF. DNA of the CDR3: TGTGCCAGCAGTTCCCGTGGTTCCACCGGGGCCTACGAGCAGTACTTC.